Each of the 30 T cell receptor beta chains below was sequenced from the same sample in a study of blood T cell repertoires in COVID-19. Here immunoSEQ multiplex PCR was the method, and the copy in TCRdb shows in-frame clones only, minus some. The sample yields about 160,000 clones, 75% to 90% seen once. Input material: peripheral blood. These receptors were collected from a woman aged 60-75 years with active or convalescent COVID-19.

This chain links TRBV7-6 with TRBJ1-1; 9 positions agree with TRBD1. Germline V gives CDR1 SGHVS, CDR2 FNYEAQ. With 3 bases clipped from V and 3 bases from J, the junction kept 11 bases outside the gene matches. The CDR3 is 17 residues long. The CDR3 sequence: CASSLGRDRAPYTEAFF. The DNA of the CDR3 is TGTGCCAGCAGCTTGGGCCGGGACAGGGCCCCTTACACTGAAGCTTTCTTT.

The rearrangement links TRBV19 to TRBJ2-3; 10 bases align to TRBD2. The junction had 5 bases not matched to a gene; V was cut back by 3 bases and J by 5 bases. Per the germline V gene, CDR1 is LNHDA and CDR2 is SQIVND (reference sequence). CDR3 size: 15 residues. DNA of the CDR3: TGTGCCAGTAGTATGAGCGGGGGGGTGGAAGATACGCAGTATTTT. Residues: CASSMSGGVEDTQYF.

This clone was seen only once. The CDR3 protein is CASSLAGLSGYTF. The CDR3 DNA reads TGCGCCAGCAGCCTCGCGGGGCTCTCTGGCTACACCTTC. The genes are TRBV4-1 and TRBJ1-2; the D gene is possibly TRBD1 (5 bases). The germline V and J ends were trimmed by 4 bases and 7 bases, with 13 bases remaining between them. The CDR3 has 13 residues. CDR1 MGHRA and CDR2 YSYEKL come from the germline V gene.

V is TRBV5-6 and J is TRBJ2-3, with D tentatively TRBD2 (5 bases). The CDR3 contains 16 residues. The V gene lost 6 bases and the J gene lost 1 base, with 18 bases spanning the gap. Germline V CDR1 and CDR2: SGHDT, YYEEEE. The CDR3 DNA is TGTGCCAGCACCACCCGCGGGTACTGGGGCACAGATACGCAGTATTTT. Amino acid sequence: CASTTRGYWGTDTQYF.

V gene TRBV5-1 combines with J gene TRBJ2-5, with 9 bases fitting TRBD1. This CDR3 comprises 16 residues. Germline V CDR1 and CDR2: SGHRS, YFSETQ. V lost 4 bases to trimming and J lost 6 bases; unmatched junction nucleotides: 13. This CDR3 reads CASSVDAGTGRQTQYF. The CDR3 coding sequence is TGCGCCAGCAGCGTAGATGCCGGGACAGGGAGGCAGACCCAGTACTTC.

This clone was recorded once. The chain joins TRBV12-3 or TRBV12-4 to TRBJ1-2, with a possible D match to TRBD1 (5 bases). CDR3 length: 12 residues. V shed 11 bases and J shed 0 bases, with 10 bases lying between them. CDR3 amino acids: CALRTPNYGYTF. DNA for the CDR3: TGTGCCCTACGGACACCTAACTATGGCTACACCTTC.

CDR3 in amino acids: CASSQDRGTGDGYTF. The CDR3, as DNA: TGCGCCAGCAGCCAAGATCGAGGGACAGGGGATGGCTACACCTTC. The chain links TRBV4-3 to TRBJ1-2, with 10 bases fitting TRBD1. This CDR3 region has 15 residues. V shed 0 bases, J shed 6 bases, and the junction held 4 bases outside the gene matches. CDR1 LGHNA and CDR2 YSLEER come from the germline V gene.

The V and J genes are TRBV7-3 and TRBJ2-3; 7 bases are shared with TRBD1. This CDR3 region has 18 residues. CDR1 is SGHTA, CDR2 FQGTGA, per germline. V shed 5 bases and J 2 bases; nucleotides not matched to a gene: 16. The CDR3 is CASSPLIAGTVNTDTQYF. The DNA of the CDR3 is TGTGCCAGCAGCCCACTAATAGCCGGGACAGTTAACACAGATACGCAGTATTTT.

This clone has a single count. This chain links TRBV6-5 with TRBJ2-7; 8 nucleotides line up with TRBD1. The CDR3 runs to 16 residues. Trimming cost V 3 bases and J 2 bases; bases outside gene matches: 9. From germline, CDR1 is MNHEY and CDR2 SVGAGI. The CDR3 nucleotides are TGTGCCAGCAGTTATTCACATCAGGGGGCTCCCTACGAGCAGTACTTC. This codes for CASSYSHQGAPYEQYF.

The gene calls are TRBV10-3 and TRBJ1-6, with 7 bases that match TRBD1. V was pared by 7 bases and J by 10 bases, with 10 bases of the junction left unmatched. CDR1 and CDR2 from the germline V gene are ENHRY and SYGVKD. The CDR3 is 14 amino acids. The CDR3 reads CAIKGTGEGSPLHF. The CDR3 DNA sequence: TGTGCCATCAAAGGAACAGGGGAAGGATCACCCCTCCACTTT.

CDR3 coding DNA: TGTGCCAGCAGCCGACCTAGCGGGGAGGACACAGATACGCAGTATTTT. Its translation is CASSRPSGEDTDTQYF. This chain uses TRBV3-1 (or the pseudogene TRBV3-2) with TRBJ2-3, with TRBD2 identical over 9 bases. CDR3 size: 16 residues. CDR1 and CDR2 (germline): LGHDT, YNNKEL (reference sequence). V trimming: 4 bases; J trimming: 2 bases; junction bases outside the gene matches: 7.

The J gene is TRBJ2-7, the V gene TRBV9; 9 positions agree with TRBD1. CDR3 length equals 15 residues. The junction had 10 bases not matched to a gene; V was cut back by 3 bases and J by 6 bases. Germline-derived CDR1 and CDR2 are SGDLS and YYNGEE. CDR3 protein: CASSADGTGRGEQYF. The CDR3 DNA reads as TGTGCCAGCAGCGCCGATGGGACAGGGAGAGGCGAGCAGTACTTC.

This chain links TRBV6-2 or TRBV6-3 with TRBJ1-6, with 7 bases that match TRBD1. V gave up 2 bases and J gave up 5 bases; unmatched junction bases: 3. The CDR3 totals 15 residues. Germline V gene sequence: CDR1 MNHEY, CDR2 SVGEGT. The CDR3: CASSYGGQHNSPLHF. In nucleotides, the CDR3 is TGTGCCAGCAGTTACGGGGGACAGCATAATTCACCCCTCCACTTT.

This chain links TRBV3-1 (or the pseudogene TRBV3-2) with TRBJ2-2; no firm D call. The germline gives CDR1 LGHDT, CDR2 YNNKEL (reference sequence). V was clipped by 8 bases and J by 3 bases, with 10 bases between them. The CDR3 runs 13 residues. This CDR3 is CASPLRYTGELFF. The CDR3 bases are TGTGCCAGCCCCCTGAGGTACACCGGGGAGCTGTTTTTT.

A single count supports this clone. This chain uses TRBV19 with TRBJ2-1; TRBD1 is a possible D gene (5 bases). The CDR3 totals 13 residues. The V and J ends lost 8 bases and 5 bases respectively, with 13 bases between them. The germline gives CDR1 LNHDA, CDR2 SQIVND (reference sequence). This CDR3 reads CASEAGQNNEQFF. CDR3 DNA sequence: TGTGCCAGTGAAGCCGGACAAAACAATGAGCAGTTCTTC.

This clone was found a few times. V is TRBV6-4 and J is TRBJ2-7, with 7 positions matching TRBD1. Germline assignment: CDR1 MRHNA and CDR2 SNTAGT. This CDR3 is built from 16 residues. Trimming removed 6 bases from V and 0 bases from J; junction bases left unmatched: 11. In nucleotides, the CDR3 is TGTGCCAGCAGGATCGAACAGGGGTTTCTCTCCTACGAGCAGTACTTC. It codes for CASRIEQGFLSYEQYF.

The V and J genes are TRBV27 and TRBJ1-6, with TRBD1 matching over 7 bases. The CDR3 runs 16 residues. Germline values: CDR1 MNHEY, CDR2 SMNVEV (reference sequence). V was pared by 4 bases and J by 14 bases, with 17 bases of the junction left unmatched. The CDR3 nucleotides are TGTGCCAGCAGTTCAGGGCTCGGCAGGGGGATTATGTCCCTCCACTTT. Encoded protein: CASSSGLGRGIMSLHF.

For this clone: The junction differs from germline at one of its ends, possibly a read error. For the CDR3, the DNA is TGTGCCAGCAGCCTCCGGGGGTACCTGAACGCTGAAGCTTTCTTT. Its protein is CASSLRGYLNAEAFF. The chain couples TRBV27 to TRBJ1-1; D is possibly TRBD1 (5 bases). The CDR3 extends over 15 amino acids. The germline gives CDR1 MNHEY, CDR2 SMNVEV (reference sequence).

This clone was detected only a few times. This chain joins TRBV7-2 and TRBJ1-5, with a weak D call TRBD1 (5 bases). V shed 3 bases and J shed 0 bases, with 9 bases lying between them. Germline loops: CDR1 SGHTA, CDR2 FQGNSA. The CDR3 spans 15 residues. CDR3 region: CASSFGGISNQPQHF. CDR3 nucleotide sequence: TGTGCCAGCAGCTTCGGGGGAATTAGCAATCAGCCCCAGCATTTT.

The chain joins TRBV19 to TRBJ1-1; 8 nucleotides line up with TRBD1. The ends lost 7 bases at V and 6 bases at J; junction bases unmatched: 10. The CDR3 has 14 amino acids. CDR1 and CDR2 from the germline V gene are LNHDA and SQIVND (reference sequence). As DNA, the CDR3 is TGTGCCAGTATCCCAGACAGGGGATCCCCTGAAGCTTTCTTT. This encodes CASIPDRGSPEAFF.

V and J are TRBV4-3 and TRBJ1-5; D gene uncertain. The CDR3 runs 16 residues. Germline V gives CDR1 LGHNA, CDR2 YSLEER. V was cut by 1 base and J by 1 base, with 11 bases left in between. In DNA form, the CDR3 reads TGCGCCAGCAGCCAAGTACGAGGTTGGAGCAATCAGCCCCAGCATTTT. Translation gives CASSQVRGWSNQPQHF.

This clone appeared a few times. The gene calls are TRBV5-4 and TRBJ2-1; 10 bases are shared with TRBD2. The CDR3 is made up of 17 amino acids. The V and J ends lost 0 bases and 3 bases, in that order; junction bases with no gene match: 6. Germline V gives CDR1 SGHNT, CDR2 YYREEE (reference sequence). CDR3 region: CASSLDLAGALYNEQFF. CDR3 nucleotides: TGTGCCAGCAGCTTGGATCTAGCGGGGGCCCTCTACAATGAGCAGTTCTTC.

This chain uses TRBV4-3 with TRBJ2-1, with D possibly TRBD2 on 5 matching bases. The CDR3 is 13 residues long. Per the germline V gene, CDR1 is LGHNA and CDR2 is YSLEER. The V gene lost 2 bases and the J gene lost 6 bases, with 8 bases spanning the gap. The CDR3 nucleotides are TGCGCCAGCAGCCAATCTAGCAGCAATGAGCAGTTCTTC. This gives the protein CASSQSSSNEQFF.

V gene TRBV10-3 combines with J gene TRBJ2-7; D gene ambiguous. The length of the CDR3 is 14 residues. The germline CDR1 and CDR2 sequences are ENHRY and SYGVKD. V lost 10 bases, J lost 5 bases, and 21 bases lay in between. The CDR3 is CATRGPDEFHEQYF. CDR3 nucleotide sequence: TGTGCCACCCGAGGTCCAGATGAATTTCACGAGCAGTACTTC.

This chain uses TRBV7-2 with TRBJ2-1; D unresolved. V was trimmed by 2 bases and J by 1 base, leaving 9 bases between them. Germline lookup yields CDR1 SGHTA and CDR2 FQGNSA. The CDR3 has 15 amino acids. The chain's CDR3 is CASSLTTGSYNEQFF. In DNA form, the CDR3 reads TGTGCCAGCAGCTTAACCACCGGGTCCTACAATGAGCAGTTCTTC.

This chain uses TRBV7-2 with TRBJ2-1, with TRBD2 matching 10 bases. The trim removed 5 bases at V and 6 bases at J, leaving 19 bases unmatched. Germline CDR1 reads SGHTA; CDR2 reads FQGNSA. The CDR3 is made up of 19 amino acids. In nucleotides, the CDR3 is TGTGCCAGCAGCCCCCGTGTAGCGGGGGGCCGCAATCGCCCCAATGAGCAGTTCTTC. Its translation is CASSPRVAGGRNRPNEQFF.

This rearrangement joins TRBV5-1 to TRBJ2-1; 9 nucleotides align to TRBD1. Germline V gene data show CDR1 as SGHRS and CDR2 as YFSETQ. After removal of 0 bases from V and 4 bases from J, the junction contained 5 bases not matched to a gene. The CDR3 spans 16 residues. The CDR3 region has the DNA TGCGCCAGCAGCTTGGGTATTGGGACAGGGTACAATGAGCAGTTCTTC. This gives the protein CASSLGIGTGYNEQFF. Based on the CDR3 plus reference TRBV5-1 and TRBJ2-1, the full variable domain is KAGVTQTPRYLIKTRGQQVTLSCSPISGHRSVSWYQQTPGQGLQFLFEYFSETQRNKGNFPGRFSGRQFSNSRSEMNVSTLELGDSALYLCASSLGIGTGYNEQFFGPGTRLTVL.

The V and J genes are TRBV3-1 (or the pseudogene TRBV3-2) and TRBJ2-4; 12 bases agree with TRBD2. Germline CDR1 and CDR2: LGHDT and YNNKEL (reference sequence). Germline trimming cut 8 bases from V and 1 base from J; bases unmatched to any gene: 9. There are 17 residues in the CDR3. CDR3 sequence reads: CASGASGGVGAKNIQYF. The CDR3, as DNA: TGTGCCAGCGGTGCTAGCGGGGGGGTCGGGGCCAAAAACATTCAGTACTTC.

The chain joins TRBV6-5 to TRBJ2-1, with 13 bases identical to TRBD2. The CDR3 length is 16 residues. Germline values: CDR1 MNHEY, CDR2 SVGAGI. Trimming cost V 4 bases and J 7 bases; bases outside gene matches: 7. For the CDR3, the DNA is TGTGCCAGCAGTTTACTAGCGGGGGGGCCAGGGAATGAGCAGTTCTTC. Its protein product is CASSLLAGGPGNEQFF.

This chain uses TRBV6-6 with TRBJ1-5; 7 nucleotides match TRBD1. The J segment lost 1 base and the V segment lost 2 bases, leaving 5 bases of the junction unmatched. The CDR3 length is 16 residues. Germline V gives CDR1 MNHNY, CDR2 SVGAGI (reference sequence). The CDR3 spells CASSYPGQVSNQPQHF. The CDR3 DNA sequence: TGTGCCAGCAGTTACCCAGGACAGGTGAGCAATCAGCCCCAGCATTTT.